This T cell receptor beta chain was captured in a study of blood T cell repertoires in COVID-19. Only in-frame clones appear in the TCRdb table, and some are missing; sequencing was by immunoSEQ multiplex PCR. The data contain fewer than 600,000 clones, more than 75% of them singletons. The V gene's germline CDR1 is SEHNR and CDR2 FQNEAQ (reference sequence). The CDR3 has 16 residues. Deletions cut 5 bases from V and 4 bases from J, with 17 bases between. Recruitment covered fewer than 25 US areas and drew participants whose ages spanned about 18 to 100 years. This clone came up once. Material: PBMCs or T cells enriched from blood (not recorded which). This chain uses TRBV7-9 with TRBJ2-2; D gene uncertain. This sequence originates from a woman in her thirties or forties who had recovered from COVID-19. The CDR3 DNA sequence: TGTGCCAGCAGCCCACCGTTGATGGGCTTCACCGGGGAGCTGTTTTTT. Residues: CASSPPLMGFTGELFF.